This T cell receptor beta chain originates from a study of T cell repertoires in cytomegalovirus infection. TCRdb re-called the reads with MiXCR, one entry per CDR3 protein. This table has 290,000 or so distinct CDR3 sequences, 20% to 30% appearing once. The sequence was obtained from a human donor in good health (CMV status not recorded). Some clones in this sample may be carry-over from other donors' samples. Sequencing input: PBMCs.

The chain's CDR3 is CASQVKTEAFF. The CDR3 bases are TGTGCCAGTCAGGTTAAGACTGAAGCTTTCTTT. The chain is built from TRBV12-3 or TRBV12-4 and TRBJ1-1, with no clear D. CDR3 length equals 11 residues. V was pared by 9 bases and J by 5 bases, with 10 bases between.